This TCR beta chain was sequenced during a study of T cell repertoires in cytomegalovirus infection. Study in general: HLA-C-restricted CMV epitopes, recently identified, and well-studied HLA-B-restricted ones were used by the study. Indications of both CMV infection and matching HLA type were provided by public TCR beta signatures.

Concerning this clonotype itself: Its target is unknown.

Points from the study as a whole: CMV-specific TCR beta clonotypes restricted by HLA-C were the ones dominating the ex vivo response.

Germline lookup yields CDR1 MGHRA and CDR2 YSYEKL. The V segment lost 4 bases and the J segment 5 bases; nucleotides outside the gene matches: 6. This CDR3 contains 15 residues. TCRdb independently ran MiXCR on the reads; one entry per CDR3 protein. The data hold some 940,000 distinct CDR3 sequences, with around 32% observed a single time. This TCR was recovered from a human donor in good health (CMV status not recorded). Some clones in this sample may be carry-over from other donors' samples. The sequencing here drew on cultured CD8+ T cells from PBMCs, taken from culture after CMV antigen stimulation. The chain combines TRBV4-1 with TRBJ2-2; 8 nucleotides align to TRBD1. Written as DNA, the CDR3 is TGCGCCAGCAGCCCTAGGACAGGGAGTACCGGGGAGCTGTTTTTT. This encodes CASSPRTGSTGELFF.